The T cell receptor (beta chain) described here comes from a study of blood T cells in healthy people across ages. A sample-barcoded 5' primer and a J-beta primer mix were used in a second PCR of about 7 to 12 cycles. TCRdb recomputed calls from the 5' RACE reads with MiXCR, one row per CDR3 protein. The sample lists roughly 1.5 million distinct CDR3 sequences, 40% to 45% seen once, with approximately 4% in the top ten. Per germline, CDR1 ENHRY and CDR2 SYGVKD. The CDR3 totals 16 residues. This clonotype was detected a few times. The junction departs from germline at one end; a sequencing error may be responsible.

Input material: blood. The rearrangement links TRBV10-3 to TRBJ2-7, with TRBD1 matching 7 bases. The sequence was obtained from a woman under 30 in good health. CDR3 nucleotides: TGTGCCATCTGTGAAGGCGGGCCTAGGGGGCACTACGAGCAGTACTTC. Translated, it gives CAICEGGPRGHYEQYF.